Listed below are T cell receptor beta chains from one sample, sequenced in a study of blood T cells in healthy people across ages. TCRdb called the 5' RACE reads again in MiXCR, with one record for every CDR3 protein. In the table there are 730,000 or so distinct CDR3 sequences, approximately 40% of which are singletons. Sequencing was performed on blood. The receptors were sampled from a man older than 75 in good health. CDR3s include the opening cysteine and the closing phenylalanine or tryptophan. A D gene is named only where the DNA matches it firmly. The size entry is marked missing in some rows and otherwise reads once, few, many or a size class.

J gene: TRBJ1-1
D gene: -
V gene: TRBV7-2
clone size: -
CDR3 protein: CASSLAPRMNTEAFF
CDR3 DNA: TGTGCCAGCAGCTTAGCCCCCAGGATGAACACTGAAGCTTTCTTT

J gene: TRBJ1-2
D gene: TRBD1
V gene: TRBV4-1
clone size: -
CDR3 protein: CASSQEEDRVIDYGYTF
CDR3 DNA: TGCGCCAGCAGCCAAGAAGAGGACAGGGTGATAGACTATGGCTACACCTTC

J gene: TRBJ2-1
D gene: TRBD2
V gene: TRBV20-1
clone size: -
CDR3 protein: CSALLTSGGYEQFF
CDR3 DNA: TGCAGTGCTCTTCTGACTAGCGGGGGCTATGAGCAGTTCTTC

J gene: TRBJ1-2
D gene: TRBD1
V gene: TRBV29-1
clone size: once
CDR3 protein: CSVRQGDYGYTF
CDR3 DNA: TGCAGCGTTAGACAGGGGGACTATGGCTACACCTTC

J gene: TRBJ2-5
D gene: TRBD1
V gene: TRBV7-2
clone size: few
CDR3 protein: CASSSGDRGLKQETQYF
CDR3 DNA: TGTGCCAGCAGCTCGGGGGACAGGGGCCTGAAACAAGAGACCCAGTACTTC

J gene: TRBJ2-2
D gene: -
V gene: TRBV4-3
clone size: many
CDR3 protein: CASSQVSNTGELFF
CDR3 DNA: TGCGCCAGCAGCCAAGTTTCGAACACCGGGGAGCTGTTTTTT

J gene: TRBJ2-1
D gene: TRBD1
V gene: TRBV4-2
clone size: -
CDR3 protein: CASSQERQGALNEQFF
CDR3 DNA: TGTGCCAGCAGCCAAGAGAGGCAGGGGGCGCTTAATGAGCAGTTCTTC

J gene: TRBJ2-3
D gene: TRBD2
V gene: TRBV7-2
clone size: many
CDR3 protein: CASSSPSSGGTDTQYF
CDR3 DNA: TGTGCCAGCAGTTCCCCCTCGAGCGGGGGGACAGATACGCAGTATTTT

J gene: TRBJ1-2
D gene: -
V gene: TRBV3-1
clone size: few
CDR3 protein: CASSRALDGYTF
CDR3 DNA: TGTGCCAGCAGCCGGGCCCTGGATGGCTACACCTTC

J gene: TRBJ1-1
D gene: TRBD1
V gene: TRBV20-1
clone size: -
CDR3 protein: CSARDRDRGHTGAFF
CDR3 DNA: TGCAGTGCTAGAGATCGGGACAGGGGGCACACTGGAGCTTTCTTT

J gene: TRBJ2-7
D gene: TRBD1
V gene: TRBV29-1
clone size: many
CDR3 protein: CSLGQGGEQYF
CDR3 DNA: TGCAGTTTAGGACAGGGCGGCGAGCAGTACTTC

J gene: TRBJ2-1
D gene: TRBD2
V gene: TRBV20-1
clone size: -
CDR3 protein: CSARDLVAGGWRGDNEQFF
CDR3 DNA: TGCAGTGCTAGAGATTTAGTAGCGGGGGGGTGGAGGGGTGACAATGAGCAGTTCTTC

J gene: TRBJ2-1
D gene: -
V gene: TRBV4-3
clone size: -
CDR3 protein: CASSQQTRWGGEQFF
CDR3 DNA: TGCGCCAGCAGCCAACAAACCAGGTGGGGAGGTGAGCAGTTCTTC

J gene: TRBJ2-3
D gene: -
V gene: TRBV2
clone size: few
CDR3 protein: CASKVVTDTQYF
CDR3 DNA: TGTGCCAGCAAGGTAGTAACAGATACGCAGTATTTT

J gene: TRBJ2-7
D gene: -
V gene: TRBV6-1
clone size: -
CDR3 protein: CASNLRQGGLSEQYF
CDR3 DNA: TGTGCCAGCAACCTAAGACAGGGAGGTCTCTCCGAGCAGTACTTC

J gene: TRBJ2-1
D gene: -
V gene: TRBV20-1
clone size: once
CDR3 protein: CSPRGIQQETQFF
CDR3 DNA: TGCAGTCCTCGGGGGATACAACAAGAGACCCAGTTCTTC

J gene: TRBJ1-2
D gene: TRBD1
V gene: TRBV2
clone size: -
CDR3 protein: CATRDRGTENYGYTF
CDR3 DNA: TGTGCCACCCGGGACAGGGGGACAGAGAACTATGGCTACACCTTC

J gene: TRBJ2-5
D gene: TRBD2
V gene: TRBV4-3
clone size: many
CDR3 protein: CASSQDFGGRAGETQYF
CDR3 DNA: TGCGCCAGCAGCCAAGATTTTGGCGGGAGGGCCGGTGAGACCCAGTACTTC

J gene: TRBJ1-2
D gene: -
V gene: TRBV6-6
clone size: few
CDR3 protein: CASSYSGRAYGYTF
CDR3 DNA: TGTGCCAGCAGTTACTCGGGCAGGGCCTATGGCTACACCTTC

J gene: TRBJ2-5
D gene: -
V gene: TRBV3-1
clone size: -
CDR3 protein: CASSRPISRRETQYF
CDR3 DNA: TGTGCCAGCAGCCGCCCAATCTCCCGACGAGAGACCCAGTACTTC

J gene: TRBJ2-1
D gene: -
V gene: TRBV20-1
clone size: few
CDR3 protein: CSAGRSNEQFF
CDR3 DNA: TGCAGTGCCGGGCGTAGTAATGAGCAGTTCTTC

J gene: TRBJ2-5
D gene: TRBD2
V gene: TRBV14
clone size: -
CDR3 protein: CASSQEKVSGGFRETQYF
CDR3 DNA: TGTGCCAGCAGCCAAGAGAAAGTTAGCGGGGGGTTTCGAGAGACCCAGTACTTC

J gene: TRBJ1-5
D gene: -
V gene: TRBV9
clone size: -
CDR3 protein: CASSVSDQPQHF
CDR3 DNA: TGTGCCAGCAGCGTATCAGATCAGCCCCAGCATTTT

J gene: TRBJ1-4
D gene: TRBD1
V gene: TRBV6-6
clone size: few
CDR3 protein: CASSYSGGGNEKLFF
CDR3 DNA: TGTGCCAGCAGTTACTCAGGGGGCGGTAATGAAAAACTGTTTTTT

J gene: TRBJ1-1
D gene: -
V gene: TRBV7-9
clone size: few
CDR3 protein: CASSLAQGTEAFF
CDR3 DNA: TGTGCCAGCAGCTTAGCTCAGGGGACCGAAGCTTTCTTT

J gene: TRBJ2-7
D gene: TRBD1
V gene: TRBV10-3
clone size: -
CDR3 protein: CAISEIDRGLYEQYF
CDR3 DNA: TGTGCCATCAGTGAGATAGACAGGGGGCTTTACGAGCAGTACTTC

J gene: TRBJ1-5
D gene: -
V gene: TRBV20-1
clone size: -
CDR3 protein: CSARVGTEDQPQHF
CDR3 DNA: TGCAGTGCTAGAGTTGGGACCGAAGATCAGCCCCAGCATTTT

J gene: TRBJ2-7
D gene: TRBD2
V gene: TRBV28
clone size: -
CDR3 protein: CASSSLGGGRSYEQYF
CDR3 DNA: TGTGCCAGCAGTTCATTAGGCGGCGGGAGGTCCTACGAGCAGTACTTC

J gene: TRBJ2-1
D gene: TRBD2
V gene: TRBV20-1
clone size: -
CDR3 protein: CSARVTSGGRPLLQFF
CDR3 DNA: TGCAGTGCTAGAGTGACTAGCGGGGGGCGCCCCCTATTGCAGTTCTTC

J gene: TRBJ2-1
D gene: -
V gene: TRBV7-2
clone size: -
CDR3 protein: CASSQGPAYNEQFF
CDR3 DNA: TGTGCCAGCAGCCAGGGACCAGCATACAATGAGCAGTTCTTC

J gene: TRBJ2-3
D gene: -
V gene: TRBV20-1
clone size: few
CDR3 protein: CSAALSGGGTDTQYF
CDR3 DNA: TGCAGTGCTGCCTTGTCGGGGGGCGGCACAGATACGCAGTATTTT

J gene: TRBJ2-5
D gene: TRBD1
V gene: TRBV20-1
clone size: -
CDR3 protein: CSAPRTGAVVETQYF
CDR3 DNA: TGCAGTGCTCCCCGGACAGGGGCGGTGGTAGAGACCCAGTACTTC

J gene: TRBJ2-3
D gene: -
V gene: TRBV4-3
clone size: -
CDR3 protein: CASSHTRGKTDTQYF
CDR3 DNA: TGCGCCAGCAGCCATACGCGCGGAAAAACAGATACGCAGTATTTT

J gene: TRBJ1-5
D gene: -
V gene: TRBV12-3/TRBV12-4
clone size: few
CDR3 protein: CASSFGLSRDRYSNQPQHF
CDR3 DNA: TGTGCCAGCAGTTTCGGTTTGTCCAGGGACCGCTATAGCAATCAGCCCCAGCATTTT

J gene: TRBJ1-2
D gene: -
V gene: TRBV6-2/TRBV6-3
clone size: few
CDR3 protein: CASSQGLYSQRGYTF
CDR3 DNA: TGTGCCAGCAGTCAAGGGTTGTATTCTCAACGGGGCTACACCTTC

J gene: TRBJ2-2
D gene: -
V gene: TRBV3-1
clone size: few
CDR3 protein: CASSRDKGGNSAGELFF
CDR3 DNA: TGTGCCAGCAGCCGGGACAAGGGGGGTAATTCGGCCGGGGAGCTGTTTTTT

J gene: TRBJ2-4
D gene: -
V gene: TRBV6-5
clone size: -
CDR3 protein: CASSYQGIQYF
CDR3 DNA: TGTGCCAGCAGCTATCAGGGCATTCAGTACTTC

J gene: TRBJ2-2
D gene: -
V gene: TRBV3-1
clone size: -
CDR3 protein: CASSYTRVGELFF
CDR3 DNA: TGTGCCAGCAGCTATACCAGGGTGGGGGAGCTGTTTTTT

J gene: TRBJ1-1
D gene: TRBD1
V gene: TRBV6-1
clone size: few
CDR3 protein: CASSTRTGGPEAFF
CDR3 DNA: TGTGCCAGCAGTACAAGGACAGGGGGGCCTGAAGCTTTCTTT

J gene: TRBJ2-1
D gene: -
V gene: TRBV12-3/TRBV12-4
clone size: -
CDR3 protein: CASSNRLVNEQFF
CDR3 DNA: TGTGCCAGCAGTAACCGACTAGTCAATGAGCAGTTCTTC

J gene: TRBJ2-1
D gene: -
V gene: TRBV4-3
clone size: few
CDR3 protein: CASSQAGTHNEQFF
CDR3 DNA: TGCGCCAGCAGCCAAGCGGGGACCCACAATGAGCAGTTCTTC

J gene: TRBJ2-1
D gene: -
V gene: TRBV28
clone size: -
CDR3 protein: CASSFSGSPYNEQFF
CDR3 DNA: TGTGCCAGCAGTTTTAGCGGCAGCCCTTACAATGAGCAGTTCTTC

J gene: TRBJ2-5
D gene: TRBD2
V gene: TRBV12-3/TRBV12-4
clone size: once
CDR3 protein: CASRLAGVTQETQYF
CDR3 DNA: TGTGCCAGCAGACTAGCGGGGGTCACCCAAGAGACCCAGTACTTC

J gene: TRBJ2-7
D gene: -
V gene: TRBV12-3/TRBV12-4
clone size: few
CDR3 protein: CASTRELAYEQYF
CDR3 DNA: TGTGCCAGCACCCGAGAGCTCGCCTACGAGCAGTACTTC

J gene: TRBJ2-3
D gene: TRBD2
V gene: TRBV6-5
clone size: few
CDR3 protein: CASRGGRGVTDTQYF
CDR3 DNA: TGTGCCAGCAGGGGAGGGCGGGGGGTCACAGATACGCAGTATTTT

J gene: TRBJ2-5
D gene: TRBD1
V gene: TRBV9
clone size: few
CDR3 protein: CASSVGTGQETQYF
CDR3 DNA: TGTGCCAGCAGCGTAGGGACAGGACAAGAGACCCAGTACTTC

J gene: TRBJ2-4
D gene: -
V gene: TRBV5-5
clone size: few
CDR3 protein: CASSPHGGGQNIQYF
CDR3 DNA: TGTGCCAGCAGCCCCCATGGTGGGGGCCAAAACATTCAGTACTTC

J gene: TRBJ2-7
D gene: -
V gene: TRBV4-2
clone size: -
CDR3 protein: CASSPVGRETYEQYF
CDR3 DNA: TGTGCCAGCAGCCCCGTTGGAAGGGAGACCTACGAGCAGTACTTC

J gene: TRBJ1-2
D gene: -
V gene: TRBV12-3/TRBV12-4
clone size: -
CDR3 protein: CATSGAGGYSYGYTF
CDR3 DNA: TGTGCCACCTCGGGGGCAGGAGGTTATTCCTATGGCTACACCTTC

J gene: TRBJ2-7
D gene: TRBD1
V gene: TRBV7-6
clone size: -
CDR3 protein: CASSELQGVYEQYF
CDR3 DNA: TGTGCCAGCAGTGAACTTCAGGGGGTCTACGAGCAGTACTTC

J gene: TRBJ2-4
D gene: -
V gene: TRBV20-1
clone size: few
CDR3 protein: CSARVGQSGNIQYF
CDR3 DNA: TGCAGTGCTAGAGTGGGGCAGTCGGGAAACATTCAGTACTTC

J gene: TRBJ2-5
D gene: -
V gene: TRBV9
clone size: -
CDR3 protein: CASSVEGGPQETQYF
CDR3 DNA: TGTGCCAGCAGCGTAGAGGGGGGACCCCAAGAGACCCAGTACTTC

J gene: TRBJ1-2
D gene: TRBD1
V gene: TRBV13
clone size: few
CDR3 protein: CASSPRGDRGHGYTF
CDR3 DNA: TGTGCCAGCAGCCCCCGCGGGGACAGGGGGCATGGCTACACCTTC

J gene: TRBJ2-7
D gene: TRBD2
V gene: TRBV27
clone size: -
CDR3 protein: CASSPASGGYEQYF
CDR3 DNA: TGTGCCAGCAGTCCCGCTAGCGGGGGCTACGAGCAGTACTTC

J gene: TRBJ2-4
D gene: TRBD2
V gene: TRBV5-1
clone size: -
CDR3 protein: CASSMASGRAINIQYF
CDR3 DNA: TGCGCCAGCAGCATGGCTAGCGGGAGGGCCATCAACATTCAGTACTTC